Below are 15 T cell receptor beta chains sequenced from a single sample in a study of T cells after yellow fever vaccination. Using its own MiXCR run on the 5' RACE reads, TCRdb lists one record per CDR3 protein. The sample lists some 110,000 distinct CDR3 sequences, around 8% occurring once. Sequencing used CD8+ T cells sorted from PBMCs, obtained 45 days after the yellow fever booster vaccination. The source is a young man who received the YFV17D yellow fever vaccine.

At least ten counts were recorded for this clonotype. The chain joins TRBV29-1 to TRBJ2-5, with TRBD2 matching 9 bases. Trimming took 6 bases from V and 5 from J; bases not matched to a gene: 10. CDR3 size: 14 residues. The germline CDR1 and CDR2 sequences are SQVTM and ANQGSEA. CDR3 protein: CSVVTSGYWETQYF. Written as DNA, the CDR3 is TGCAGCGTAGTGACTAGCGGTTACTGGGAGACCCAGTACTTC.

A single count supports this clonotype. This chain joins TRBV5-5 and TRBJ2-7, with D maybe TRBD2 (6 bases). This CDR3 has 13 residues. Looked up from germline, CDR1 is SGHKS and CDR2 is YYEKEE (reference sequence). Trimming shortened V by 4 bases and J by 6 bases, and 14 bases separated the two germline ends. CDR3 amino acids: CASSPGLLSEQYF. The CDR3 DNA reads TGTGCCAGCAGCCCCGGACTACTCAGCGAGCAGTACTTC.

This clonotype was seen many times. The chain employs TRBV5-1 and TRBJ2-1; 11 bases align to TRBD2. Trimming removed 1 base from V and 1 base from J; junction bases left unmatched: 1. Germline loops: CDR1 SGHRS, CDR2 YFSETQ. This CDR3 spans 16 amino acids. CDR3 sequence reads: CASSLTSGSSYNEQFF. As DNA, the CDR3 is TGCGCCAGCAGCTTGACTAGCGGGAGTTCCTACAATGAGCAGTTCTTC.

This clonotype was seen repeatedly, ten times or more. The CDR3 coding sequence is TGTGCCAGCAGGCCGGGACAGTCCTACGAGCAGTACTTC. This sequence encodes CASRPGQSYEQYF. The chain couples TRBV12-3 or TRBV12-4 to TRBJ2-7; 7 positions match TRBD1. J gave up 1 base and V 6 bases, and 3 bases lay outside the gene matches. CDR3 length: 13 residues.

The chain recombines TRBV4-3 with TRBJ1-4; D is possibly TRBD1 (5 bases). Trimming left V 5 bases short and J 5 bases short, with 15 bases between. Germline assignment: CDR1 LGHNA and CDR2 YSLEER. CDR3 size: 15 residues. The CDR3 coding sequence is TGCGCCAGCAGCAAGGGGTGGCAACTAAATGAAAAACTGTTTTTT. Its translation: CASSKGWQLNEKLFF.

This clonotype was counted ten times or more. The rearrangement links TRBV5-1 to TRBJ2-7, with no clear D. V shed 4 bases and J shed 5 bases, with 19 bases lying between them. The CDR3 runs to 15 residues. Germline V gives CDR1 SGHRS, CDR2 YFSETQ. The CDR3 DNA is TGCGCCAGCAGCCCCCTCGAGGAAGCGCTCGACGAGCAGTACTTC. This sequence encodes CASSPLEEALDEQYF. The variable domain in full, with the rest retrieved from reference TRBV5-1 and TRBJ2-7, is KAGVTQTPRYLIKTRGQQVTLSCSPISGHRSVSWYQQTPGQGLQFLFEYFSETQRNKGNFPGRFSGRQFSNSRSEMNVSTLELGDSALYLCASSPLEEALDEQYFGPGTRLTVT.

This clonotype was observed many times. This rearrangement joins TRBV25-1 to TRBJ2-7; 8 positions agree with TRBD2. The CDR3 covers 12 residues. CDR1 and CDR2 (germline): MGHDK, SYGVNS. V was pared by 10 bases and J by 7 bases, with 9 bases of the junction left unmatched. The CDR3 nucleotides read TGTGCCACCAACCCCCCGGGAGGGGAGCAGTACTTC. Its protein is CATNPPGGEQYF.

This clonotype was counted at least ten times. The chain's CDR3 is CSVVSLAGYEQYF. CDR3 nucleotides: TGCAGCGTTGTAAGCCTAGCGGGGTACGAGCAGTACTTC. The J gene is TRBJ2-7, the V gene TRBV29-1; 9 nucleotides align to TRBD2. V shed 4 bases, J shed 4 bases, and the junction held 5 bases outside the gene matches. The CDR3 extends over 13 amino acids. CDR1 SQVTM and CDR2 ANQGSEA come from the germline V gene.

This clonotype has a count of ten or more. This chain's CDR3 is CASTPWREGADTQYF. CDR3 DNA: TGTGCCAGCACGCCATGGCGGGAGGGTGCCGATACGCAGTATTTT. This chain uses TRBV11-2 with TRBJ2-3; TRBD2 matches at 9 bases. The CDR3 totals 15 residues. Germline V gene data show CDR1 as SGHAT and CDR2 as FQNNGV. V lost 7 bases and J lost 6; bases outside the gene matches: 11.

There are many counts of this clonotype. The rearrangement links TRBV4-3 to TRBJ2-7; TRBD2 might be the D (5 bases). The CDR3 totals 15 residues. V was trimmed by 2 bases and J by 1 base, leaving 12 bases between them. From germline, CDR1 is LGHNA and CDR2 YSLEER. CDR3 loop: CASSQIGRGSYEQYF. The CDR3, as DNA: TGCGCCAGCAGCCAAATTGGACGGGGATCCTACGAGCAGTACTTC.

This clonotype was counted ten times or more. The J gene is TRBJ1-1, the V gene TRBV7-9; no clear D gene. Germline CDR1 is SEHNR and CDR2 is FQNEAQ (reference sequence). V lost 11 bases and J 13 bases, leaving 23 bases between the germline ends. The CDR3 runs 12 residues. The CDR3 reads CAQQLADPGLFF. The CDR3 DNA sequence: TGTGCCCAGCAGCTTGCGGATCCTGGTCTTTTCTTT.

This clonotype was observed at least ten times. The chain couples TRBV7-3 to TRBJ2-5; D is possibly TRBD2 (5 bases). Germline CDR1 reads SGHTA; CDR2 reads FQGTGA. The CDR3 has 13 residues. The V gene lost 5 bases and the J gene lost 5 bases, with 12 bases spanning the gap. The CDR3 spells CASSPDGVETQYF. The DNA for the CDR3 is TGTGCCAGCAGCCCGGACGGGGTGGAGACCCAGTACTTC.

This clonotype showed up many times. The rearrangement joins TRBV6-5 to TRBJ2-1; D ambiguous. The CDR3 is made up of 13 amino acids. V was trimmed by 0 bases and J by 7 bases, leaving 7 bases between them. Germline V gene sequence: CDR1 MNHEY, CDR2 SVGAGI. Here the CDR3 reads CASSYSDLNEQFF. The CDR3 nucleotides read TGTGCCAGCAGTTACTCAGATTTGAATGAGCAGTTCTTC.

The chain recombines TRBV19 with TRBJ2-2; D possibly corresponds to TRBD1 (5 bases). The CDR3 runs to 18 residues. From germline, CDR1 is LNHDA and CDR2 SQIVND (reference sequence). The V gene lost 4 bases and the J gene lost 2 bases, with 20 bases spanning the gap. The CDR3 sequence: CASSNIVLDRPNTGELFF. For the CDR3, the DNA is TGTGCCAGTAGTAATATAGTCCTCGACAGACCTAACACCGGGGAGCTGTTTTTT. Looking up the rest from reference TRBV19 and TRBJ2-2 gives the full variable domain: DGGITQSPKYLFRKEGQNVTLSCEQNLNHDAMYWYRQDPGQGLRLIYYSQIVNDFQKGDIAEGYSVSREKKESFPLTVTSAQKNPTAFYLCASSNIVLDRPNTGELFFGEGSRLTVL.

There are many counts of this clonotype. The chain carries TRBV30 and TRBJ2-7; D not certain. The CDR3 spans 16 residues. Per the germline V gene, CDR1 is GTSNPN and CDR2 is SVGIG (reference sequence). V was shortened by 0 bases and J by 4 bases, with 19 bases between the two germline ends. Here the CDR3 DNA reads TGTGCCTGGAGTGTTTTCGGGCAGGATAAAAATTACGAGCAGTACTTC. Amino acids: CAWSVFGQDKNYEQYF.